A single sample is the source of the 32 T cell receptor beta chains below, sequenced in a study of shared clonotypes between healthy human individuals. Here immunoSEQ multiplex PCR was the method, and the copy in TCRdb shows in-frame clones only, minus some. The data contain 950,000 to 1,100,000 clones, 78% of them singletons. The specimen sequenced was memory CD4+ T cells from PBMCs. Subset meaning: CD45RA-negative fraction. These receptor sequences come from a man aged 18 to 30 in good health. Some clones in this sample may be carry-over from other donors' samples.

This clone was observed a handful of times. The V gene is TRBV28, the J gene TRBJ2-1; 8 positions match TRBD1. V lost 10 bases to trimming and J lost 7 bases; unmatched junction nucleotides: 18. The CDR3 extends over 16 amino acids. The germline V gene encodes CDR1 MDHEN and CDR2 SYDVKM. The CDR3 nucleotides are TGTGCCACCCAGGACAGGGAGAACCAACGGCTGAATGAGCAGTTCTTC. It encodes CATQDRENQRLNEQFF.

This sequence joins TRBV28 and TRBJ1-3; 7 bases are shared with TRBD1. Germline CDR1 and CDR2: MDHEN and SYDVKM. Germline trimming cut 2 bases from V and 7 bases from J; bases unmatched to any gene: 8. The length of the CDR3 is 15 residues. The chain's CDR3 is CASSLGSQGGNTIYF. The CDR3, as DNA: TGTGCCAGCAGTTTAGGAAGTCAGGGGGGGAACACCATATATTTT.

The chain links TRBV2 to TRBJ1-1; tentatively, D is TRBD1 (5 bases). This CDR3 is built from 13 residues. Trimming pared 4 bases from V and 8 bases from J, leaving 14 bases between. The germline V gene has CDR1 SNHLY and CDR2 FYNNEI. CDR3 bases: TGTGCCAGCAGTGGGGACGCTCATCAGGAAGCTTTCTTT. Encoded protein: CASSGDAHQEAFF.

The CDR3 spells CASSLYVPGLAVNTIYF. The CDR3 DNA reads TGTGCCAGCAGCTTGTATGTACCAGGGCTCGCCGTGAACACCATATATTTT. The gene calls are TRBV5-6 and TRBJ1-3; tentatively, D is TRBD1 (5 bases). This CDR3 has 17 amino acids. Looked up from germline, CDR1 is SGHDT and CDR2 is YYEEEE. The ends were cut back, 1 base at V and 7 bases at J, with 21 bases in the middle.

The J gene is TRBJ2-3, the V gene TRBV10-1; 10 bases line up with TRBD2. Germline V gene lookup returns CDR1 WNHNN and CDR2 SYGVQD (reference sequence). The CDR3 has 16 residues. Trimming removed 3 bases from V and 4 bases from J; junction bases left unmatched: 7. CDR3 loop: CASSDRSSGSPDTQYF. CDR3 sequence (DNA): TGCGCCAGCAGTGACCGCTCTAGCGGGAGTCCAGATACGCAGTATTTT.

This clone was seen more than once but under ten times. The sample has other DNA sequences that encode this CDR3 too. The chain links TRBV2 to TRBJ2-1; the D gene is possibly TRBD2 (5 bases). This CDR3 is built from 12 residues. Germline CDR1 is SNHLY and CDR2 is FYNNEI. V was cut by 6 bases and J by 10 bases, with 13 bases left in between. The CDR3, as DNA: TGTGCCAGCAGGCTCGCCGGCGGGGAGCAGTTCTTC. Translation: CASRLAGGEQFF.

The rearrangement joins TRBV11-2 to TRBJ1-2; D remains unclear. Trimming removed 1 base from V and 2 bases from J, with 8 bases in between. The germline gives CDR1 SGHAT, CDR2 FQNNGV. The CDR3 loop spans 14 amino acids. This CDR3 is CASSLGQANYGYTF. CDR3 DNA: TGTGCCAGCAGCTTAGGGCAGGCCAACTATGGCTACACCTTC.

The chain has TRBV27 and TRBJ2-7, with 9 bases aligning to TRBD1. With 2 bases clipped from V and 4 bases from J, the junction kept 6 bases outside the gene matches. This CDR3 is 15 amino acids long. Germline V CDR1 and CDR2: MNHEY, SMNVEV (reference sequence). CDR3 loop: CASSLKWTGDYEQYF. The CDR3 bases are TGTGCCAGCAGTTTAAAGTGGACAGGGGATTACGAGCAGTACTTC.

The chain employs TRBV7-9 and TRBJ1-5; the D is unclear. This CDR3 has 14 residues. The V and J ends lost 6 bases and 0 bases respectively, with 9 bases between them. Germline CDR1 and CDR2: SEHNR and FQNEAQ (reference sequence). CDR3 coding DNA: TGTGCCAGCAGTTCCGACGGTAGCAATCAGCCCCAGCATTTT. It is translated as CASSSDGSNQPQHF.

This clone was seen a single time. The CDR3 protein is CASSINSGYNEQFF. Here the CDR3 DNA reads TGTGCCAGCAGCATAAATTCAGGGTACAATGAGCAGTTCTTC. The chain uses TRBV7-3 and TRBJ2-1; possibly TRBD1 for D (5 bases). The V and J ends lost 5 bases and 4 bases respectively, with 12 bases between them. Germline CDR1 is SGHTA and CDR2 is FQGTGA. This CDR3 is built from 14 residues.

This clone was found a few times. V gene TRBV28 combines with J gene TRBJ2-2; no reliable D call. Trimming cost V 4 bases and J 4 bases, with 4 bases left between them. The CDR3 is 12 residues long. Germline V gene data show CDR1 as MDHEN and CDR2 as SYDVKM. The CDR3 reads CASSWGTGELFF. The CDR3 DNA reads as TGTGCCAGCAGTTGGGGCACCGGGGAGCTGTTTTTT.

This chain connects TRBV7-6 to TRBJ1-1, with D tentatively TRBD1 (6 bases). The germline CDR1 and CDR2 sequences are SGHVS and FNYEAQ. This CDR3 has 17 residues. Trimming left V 4 bases short and J 6 bases short, with 24 bases between. In DNA, the CDR3 is TGTGCCAGCAGCTCTTATAGTTTCGACAGGACGGGGGCTGAAGCTTTCTTT. Translation gives CASSSYSFDRTGAEAFF.

This clone came up once. CDR3 sequence: CASSFGGMAVLTNEKLFF. CDR3 bases: TGCGCCAGCAGCTTTGGGGGGATGGCGGTCTTGACTAATGAAAAACTGTTTTTT. The chain employs TRBV5-1 and TRBJ1-4, with D possibly being TRBD1 (5 bases). Germline assignment: CDR1 SGHRS and CDR2 YFSETQ. Between the trimmed V and J ends, which lost 2 bases and 2 bases, there was a span of 19 bases. CDR3 size: 18 residues.

This clone was detected a few times. The rearrangement uses TRBV5-1 and TRBJ2-5; D not certain. The CDR3 is 16 amino acids. V lost 4 bases and J lost 8, with 24 bases in between. Germline CDR1 is SGHRS and CDR2 is YFSETQ. The CDR3 here is CASSPAMGSYKRTQYF. Written as DNA, the CDR3 is TGCGCCAGCAGCCCGGCCATGGGAAGCTATAAGAGAACCCAGTACTTC.

This clone was seen a handful of times. The CDR3 nucleotides are TGTGCCATCAGTGAGCTGACTAGCGGGATCTACGAGCAGTACTTC. This sequence encodes CAISELTSGIYEQYF. The rearrangement joins TRBV10-3 to TRBJ2-7; 11 positions match TRBD2. Germline CDR1 ENHRY, CDR2 SYGVKD. V shed 2 bases and J 3 bases; nucleotides not matched to a gene: 3. CDR3 length: 15 amino acids.

With respect to this clone: The sample has other DNA sequences that encode this CDR3 too. The chain joins TRBV5-1 to TRBJ2-5, with 9 bases aligning to TRBD2. CDR3 length: 15 residues. Trimming at V came to 0 bases and at J to 3 bases, leaving 3 bases not matched to a gene. Per germline, CDR1 SGHRS and CDR2 YFSETQ. CDR3 coding DNA: TGCGCCAGCAGCTTGGCGTTAGCGGGAGAAGAGACCCAGTACTTC. Protein sequence: CASSLALAGEETQYF.

V usage is TRBV7-9 and J usage is TRBJ1-1; D is possibly TRBD1 (5 bases). This CDR3 has 12 amino acids. The V end was cut by 6 bases, the J end by 2 bases, with 7 bases between. CDR1 SEHNR and CDR2 FQNEAQ come from the germline V gene (reference sequence). The CDR3: CASRDTNTEAFF. The DNA of the CDR3 is TGTGCCAGCAGGGACACCAACACTGAAGCTTTCTTT.

The J gene is TRBJ2-3, the V gene TRBV29-1, with 10 bases lining up with TRBD2. CDR3 length equals 15 residues. V shed 5 bases and J 0 bases; nucleotides not matched to a gene: 5. In germline, CDR1 is SQVTM, CDR2 ANQGSEA. CDR3 sequence (DNA): TGCAGCGTTCGGAGCGGGAGGGCTAGCACAGATACGCAGTATTTT. Its translation: CSVRSGRASTDTQYF.

This chain connects TRBV29-1 to TRBJ1-2; TRBD1 matches 9 bases. CDR3 size: 12 residues. V trimming: 6 bases; J trimming: 2 bases; junction bases outside the gene matches: 1. The germline V gene encodes CDR1 SQVTM and CDR2 ANQGSEA. The CDR3 loop reads CSVGQGNYGYTF. DNA for the CDR3: TGCAGCGTCGGACAGGGGAACTATGGCTACACCTTC.

This clone was seen at least ten times. The rearrangement uses TRBV21-1 and TRBJ1-2. TRBV21-1 has pseudogene status. The CDR3 consists of 15 residues. CDR3 in DNA: TGTGCCAGCAGCAAAGCGGGGGACCCCAACTATGGCTACACCTTC. This codes for CASSKAGDPNYGYTF.

In its sample, this clone was seen many times. The chain is built from TRBV28 and TRBJ2-1, with 10 bases that match TRBD1. Germline V CDR1 and CDR2: MDHEN, SYDVKM. The CDR3 length is 15 residues. Unmatched junction bases numbered 5, after V lost 5 bases and J lost 4 bases. The CDR3 here is CASSPPGQGYNEQFF. In DNA form, the CDR3 reads TGTGCCAGCAGTCCACCGGGACAGGGGTACAATGAGCAGTTCTTC.

There are a few counts of this clone. J is TRBJ1-1 and V is TRBV18, with D possibly being TRBD1 (6 bases). This CDR3 is 16 amino acids long. CDR1 and CDR2 from the germline V gene are KGHSH and LQKENI. V was shortened by 4 bases and J by 0 bases, with 15 bases between the two germline ends. The CDR3: CASSQTGTRMNTEAFF. The CDR3 bases are TGTGCCAGCTCACAAACAGGGACTCGAATGAACACTGAAGCTTTCTTT.

The gene calls are TRBV7-8 and TRBJ2-1; TRBD1 matches at 8 bases. CDR1 is SGHVS, CDR2 FQNEAQ, per germline. There are 15 residues in the CDR3. V lost 5 bases to trimming and J lost 2 bases; unmatched junction nucleotides: 5. The CDR3: CASSLDRGTYNEQFF. CDR3 DNA sequence: TGTGCCAGCAGCCTCGACAGGGGTACCTACAATGAGCAGTTCTTC. Full variable domain (rest looked up from reference TRBV7-8 and TRBJ2-1): GAGVSQSPRYKVAKRGQDVALRCDPISGHVSLFWYQQALGQGPEFLTYFQNEAQLDKSGLPSDRFFAERPEGSVSTLKIQRTQQEDSAVYLCASSLDRGTYNEQFFGPGTRLTVL.

Only a few counts were recorded for this clone. J is TRBJ1-1 and V is TRBV30, with D unresolved. V was cut by 4 bases and J by 4 bases, with 10 bases left in between. The CDR3 runs to 12 residues. CDR1 GTSNPN and CDR2 SVGIG come from the germline V gene (reference sequence). The DNA of the CDR3 is TGTGCCTGGACATTGCCCGGCACTGAAGCTTTCTTT. Amino acids: CAWTLPGTEAFF.

Only a few counts were recorded for this clone. CDR3 sequence reads: CASSHGTGRDQPQHF. The CDR3 nucleotides are TGTGCCAGCAGCCATGGGACGGGTAGGGATCAGCCCCAGCATTTT. This rearrangement joins TRBV5-6 to TRBJ1-5; possibly TRBD1 for D (5 bases). V dropped 4 bases and J dropped 5 bases, with 16 bases sitting between them. The CDR3 loop spans 15 amino acids. Germline CDR1 reads SGHDT; CDR2 reads YYEEEE.

This clone occurred once. The V and J genes are TRBV5-1 and TRBJ2-2; 10 bases are a match to TRBD2. Germline CDR1 SGHRS, CDR2 YFSETQ. V dropped 4 bases and J dropped 0; count of bases not matched to a gene: 3. The CDR3 is made up of 16 amino acids. CDR3 nucleotides: TGCGCCAGCAGCCCGGGACTAGCGCCGAACACCGGGGAGCTGTTTTTT. Translated: CASSPGLAPNTGELFF. The full variable domain, completed using reference TRBV5-1 and TRBJ2-2, is KAGVTQTPRYLIKTRGQQVTLSCSPISGHRSVSWYQQTPGQGLQFLFEYFSETQRNKGNFPGRFSGRQFSNSRSEMNVSTLELGDSALYLCASSPGLAPNTGELFFGEGSRLTVL.

For this clone: The same CDR3 arises from other DNA sequences in this sample as well. This chain joins TRBV4-1 and TRBJ2-1; D perhaps matches TRBD2 (6 bases). V lost 2 bases and J 1 base, leaving 15 bases between the germline ends. The CDR3 covers 17 residues. The germline gives CDR1 MGHRA, CDR2 YSYEKL. CDR3 sequence: CASSQPRLVRSYNEQFF. Written as DNA, the CDR3 is TGCGCCAGCAGCCAACCACGACTAGTACGGTCCTACAATGAGCAGTTCTTC.

The rearrangement joins TRBV15 to TRBJ1-2, with D hard to call. The CDR3 loop spans 13 amino acids. The germline V gene encodes CDR1 LNHNV and CDR2 YYDKDF (reference sequence). The germline V and J ends were trimmed by 4 bases and 0 bases, with 6 bases remaining between them. CDR3 region: CATSTPPNYGYTF. CDR3 sequence (DNA): TGTGCCACCAGCACTCCGCCTAACTATGGCTACACCTTC. The full variable domain, with the rest looked up from reference TRBV15 and TRBJ1-2, is DAMVIQNPRYQVTQFGKPVTLSCSQTLNHNVMYWYQQKSSQAPKLLFHYYDKDFNNEADTPDNFQSRRPNTSFCFLDIRSPGLGDTAMYLCATSTPPNYGYTFGSGTRLTVV.

The CDR3 DNA reads as TGTGCCAGCAGTTCCTACCACTCTTCACAAGGGGGGTATGGCTACACCTTC. This translates into CASSSYHSSQGGYGYTF. This chain connects TRBV28 to TRBJ1-2, with D tentatively TRBD1 (6 bases). The V end was cut by 4 bases, the J end by 5 bases, with 23 bases between. This CDR3 region has 17 residues. CDR1 is MDHEN and CDR2 is SYDVKM in the germline V gene.

The chain employs TRBV5-1 and TRBJ1-4; TRBD1 agrees at 7 bases. The CDR3 runs 15 residues. Germline CDR1 reads SGHRS; CDR2 reads YFSETQ. J gave up 6 bases and V 4 bases, and 9 bases lay outside the gene matches. The CDR3 here is CASSRGDSTDEKLFF. Here the CDR3 DNA reads TGCGCCAGCAGCCGGGGGGACAGTACTGATGAAAAACTGTTTTTT.

This clone was seen more than once but under ten times. Within the sample, other DNA sequences also encode this same CDR3. The chain carries TRBV5-1 and TRBJ2-7; perhaps D is TRBD1 or TRBD2 (5 bases each). V dropped 3 bases and J dropped 1 base, with 8 bases sitting between them. The CDR3 extends over 13 amino acids. Per germline, CDR1 SGHRS and CDR2 YFSETQ. CDR3 region: CASSWDGSYEQYF. CDR3 in DNA: TGCGCCAGCAGCTGGGACGGATCCTACGAGCAGTACTTC.

The table lists this clone with many counts. The rearrangement joins TRBV5-4 to TRBJ2-6; the D gene is possibly TRBD2 (6 bases). Germline CDR1 is SGHNT and CDR2 is YYREEE (reference sequence). Between the trimmed V and J ends, which lost 4 bases and 4 bases, there was a span of 9 bases. There are 14 residues in the CDR3. The DNA for the CDR3 is TGTGCCAGCAGCCGGGGGACCGGGGCCAACGTCCTGACTTTC. Amino acids: CASSRGTGANVLTF.